This record covers a single T cell receptor (beta chain). Its target is not known. The authors distributed each subset's genomic DNA evenly over several immunoSEQ plates. As originally analysed: Quality scores were absent from the junction-only immunoSEQ sequences, so filtering differed. This table comes from immunoSEQ multiplex PCR, and its TCRdb copy is limited to in-frame clones, with some not included. D and trimming come from the DNA, and the V and J calls and clone size come from that table. The repertoire includes nearly 2 million clones, less than 95% of them detected once, and approximately 1.2% sits in the top ten. Trimming left V 5 bases short and J 0 bases short, with 16 bases between. This CDR3 region has 16 residues. Germline CDR1 reads SEHNR; CDR2 reads FQNEAQ (reference sequence). These data are taken from a study of shared clonotypes between healthy human individuals. Study findings and constraints: Larger estimated richness was generally seen in naive subsets than in memory subsets.

Naive CD8 populations comprised CD45RO-negative cells positively selected for CCR7, excluding terminally differentiated effector memory CD45RA+ cells. Source material: naive CD8+ T cells sorted from blood. The rearrangement uses TRBV7-9 and TRBJ1-1; D ambiguous. This TCR came from a man aged 18 to 30 in good health. In nucleotides, the CDR3 is TGTGCCAGCAGCCCTCCCTCCATACGTGTGAACACTGAAGCTTTCTTT. It codes for CASSPPSIRVNTEAFF.